This passage covers 13 T cell receptor beta chains from one sample sequenced in a study of CD8 T cells in Susac syndrome. Random hexamers were used to reverse transcribe the RNA input (about 0.5 to 1 ug). TCRdb fed the immunoSEQ multiplex PCR reads into MiXCR, producing one record per CDR3 protein. The sample has approximately 71,000 distinct CDR3 sequences; nearly 96% are singletons. Sequencing used CD4+ T cells from PBMCs. These receptors were taken from a human donor with multiple sclerosis.

The chain has TRBV2 and TRBJ1-5; D is ambiguous. The CDR3 runs to 13 residues. Trimming removed 2 bases at V and 2 bases at J, with 4 bases between. CDR1 SNHLY and CDR2 FYNNEI come from the germline V gene. The CDR3 sequence: CASSETRNQPQHF. CDR3 DNA sequence: TGTGCCAGCAGTGAAACACGCAATCAGCCCCAGCATTTT.

The rearrangement joins TRBV30 to TRBJ1-1; D uncertain. This CDR3 comprises 12 residues. The V gene's germline CDR1 is GTSNPN and CDR2 SVGIG (reference sequence). V lost 5 bases and J lost 1, with 8 bases in between. The CDR3 sequence is CAWERGNTEAFF. The CDR3 bases are TGTGCCTGGGAACGGGGGAACACTGAAGCTTTCTTT.

Only one count was recorded for this clonotype. The rearrangement uses TRBV12-3 or TRBV12-4 and TRBJ2-1, with D possibly TRBD2 on 5 matching bases. The germline V and J ends were trimmed by 6 bases and 6 bases, with 9 bases remaining between them. The CDR3 is 12 amino acids. CDR3: CASRLGVNEQFF. The CDR3 DNA follows: TGTGCCAGCAGGCTCGGGGTCAATGAGCAGTTCTTC.

A single count supports this clonotype. The V gene is TRBV30, the J gene TRBJ2-3, with 9 positions matching TRBD1. This CDR3 spans 16 amino acids. V lost 6 bases to trimming and J lost 1 base; unmatched junction nucleotides: 11. The germline V gene encodes CDR1 GTSNPN and CDR2 SVGIG (reference sequence). CDR3 nucleotide sequence: TGTGCCTGTGAGCTCCGGACAGGGGAAGGCACAGATACGCAGTATTTT. This encodes CACELRTGEGTDTQYF.

The genes are TRBV20-1 and TRBJ2-7; TRBD2 aligns across 8 bases. The germline gives CDR1 DFQATT, CDR2 SNEGSKA (reference sequence). Trimming removed 5 bases from V and 0 bases from J; junction bases left unmatched: 9. This CDR3 comprises 15 residues. For the CDR3, the DNA is TGCAGTGCTCAAAACGTAGCGGGGAGCTCCTACGAGCAGTACTTC. Its translation is CSAQNVAGSSYEQYF.

The chain has TRBV29-1 and TRBJ1-1; D possibly corresponds to TRBD1 (5 bases). The V end was cut by 2 bases, the J end by 4 bases, with 8 bases between. The CDR3 is 12 amino acids. Germline V gene sequence: CDR1 SQVTM, CDR2 ANQGSEA. The DNA of the CDR3 is TGCAGCGTTGAATCCGGGGGCACTGAAGCTTTCTTT. Its protein product is CSVESGGTEAFF.

The chain recombines TRBV30 with TRBJ1-2; weak D call: TRBD1 (5 bases). This CDR3 region has 12 residues. The germline V and J ends were trimmed by 3 bases and 4 bases, with 9 bases remaining between them. Germline V lookup: CDR1 GTSNPN, CDR2 SVGIG (reference sequence). The CDR3 sequence is CAWRGGSYGYTF. CDR3 DNA sequence: TGTGCCTGGAGGGGGGGTAGCTATGGCTACACCTTC.

The CDR3 DNA sequence: TGCGCCAGCAGCATCTCCTTAGGGGGGTCTGGAAACACCATATATTTT. Its translation: CASSISLGGSGNTIYF. V and J are TRBV5-1 and TRBJ1-3, with D possibly TRBD1 on 6 matching bases. V lost 4 bases and J lost 1, with 15 bases in between. The V gene's germline CDR1 is SGHRS and CDR2 YFSETQ. The CDR3 totals 16 residues.

The J gene is TRBJ2-7, the V gene TRBV6-1, with TRBD1 matching over 8 bases. Germline V lookup: CDR1 MNHNS, CDR2 SASEGT. CDR3 length equals 14 residues. Trimming removed 3 bases from V and 6 bases from J; junction bases left unmatched: 7. The CDR3 here is CASSEGQVVSEQYF. CDR3 nucleotide sequence: TGTGCCAGCAGTGAGGGACAGGTCGTATCCGAGCAGTACTTC.

The chain is built from TRBV27 and TRBJ2-7; possibly TRBD2 for D (7 bases). CDR1 and CDR2 from the germline V gene are MNHEY and SMNVEV (reference sequence). The V gene lost 6 bases and the J gene lost 5 bases, with 17 bases spanning the gap. This CDR3 has 14 residues. This CDR3 is CASRPRGAANEQYF. The CDR3 region has the DNA TGTGCCAGCAGACCACGGGGGGCAGCCAACGAGCAGTACTTC.

The chain couples TRBV12-3 or TRBV12-4 to TRBJ1-2; D uncertain. Trimming took 7 bases from V and 3 from J, leaving 12 bases between them. This CDR3 region has 13 residues. The CDR3 nucleotides read TGTGCCAGCACTCCGAGACAAGACTATGGCTACACCTTC. Translating it yields CASTPRQDYGYTF.

The rearrangement uses TRBV7-2 and TRBJ1-2, with D unresolved. Germline assignment: CDR1 SGHTA and CDR2 FQGNSA. This CDR3 has 14 residues. Trimming pared 6 bases from V and 3 bases from J, leaving 14 bases between. For the CDR3, the DNA is TGTGCCAGCAGTACCTCCTTCCGGGACTATGGCTACACCTTC. Protein sequence: CASSTSFRDYGYTF.

The CDR3 DNA is TGTGCCAGTAGTACACTAGCGGGGGGTATAAAGCAGTTCTTC. It yields the protein CASSTLAGGIKQFF. The chain recombines TRBV19 with TRBJ2-1; 12 positions agree with TRBD2. The V segment lost 4 bases and the J segment 11 bases; nucleotides outside the gene matches: 6. Germline CDR1 LNHDA, CDR2 SQIVND (reference sequence). The CDR3 sequence is 14 residues long. Supplemented by reference TRBV19 and TRBJ2-1, the full variable domain reads DGGITQSPKYLFRKEGQNVTLSCEQNLNHDAMYWYRQDPGQGLRLIYYSQIVNDFQKGDIAEGYSVSREKKESFPLTVTSAQKNPTAFYLCASSTLAGGIKQFFGPGTRLTVL.